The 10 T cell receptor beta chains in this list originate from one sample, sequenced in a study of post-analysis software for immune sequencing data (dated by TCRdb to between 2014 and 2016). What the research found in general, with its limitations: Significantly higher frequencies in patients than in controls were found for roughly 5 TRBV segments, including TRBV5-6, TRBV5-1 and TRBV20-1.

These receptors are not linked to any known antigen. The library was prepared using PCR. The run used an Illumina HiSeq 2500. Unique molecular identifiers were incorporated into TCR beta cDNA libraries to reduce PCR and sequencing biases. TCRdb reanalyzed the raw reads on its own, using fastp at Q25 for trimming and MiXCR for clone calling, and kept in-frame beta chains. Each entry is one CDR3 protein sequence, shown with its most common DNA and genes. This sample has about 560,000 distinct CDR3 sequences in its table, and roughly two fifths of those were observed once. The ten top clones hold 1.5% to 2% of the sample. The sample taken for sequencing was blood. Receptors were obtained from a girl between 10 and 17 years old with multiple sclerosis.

The CDR3 region has the DNA TGTGCCAGCAGCCTGAGGAGGTTGGGACAGAGGGCTACCTACGAGCAGTACTTC. Protein product: CASSLRRLGQRATYEQYF. The chain carries TRBV21-1 and TRBJ2-4; the table's D call, TRBD1, was not checked against the DNA. The J call may be wrong; the DNA end is better matched by TRBJ2-7. TRBV21-1 is described as a pseudogene. The CDR3 loop spans 18 amino acids.

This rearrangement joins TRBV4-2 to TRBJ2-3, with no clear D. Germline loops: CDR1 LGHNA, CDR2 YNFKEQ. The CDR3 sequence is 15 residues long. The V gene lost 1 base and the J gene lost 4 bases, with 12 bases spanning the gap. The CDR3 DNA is TGTGCCAGCAGCCAAGTAACCAGCGTAGCAGATACGCAGTATTTT. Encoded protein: CASSQVTSVADTQYF.

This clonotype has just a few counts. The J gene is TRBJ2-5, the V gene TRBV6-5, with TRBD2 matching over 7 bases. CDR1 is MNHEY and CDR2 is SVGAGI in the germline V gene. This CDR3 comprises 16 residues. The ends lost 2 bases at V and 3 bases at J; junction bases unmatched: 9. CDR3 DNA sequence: TGTGCCAGCAGTTACGCGTCCGGGACTACCAAAGAGACCCAGTACTTC. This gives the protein CASSYASGTTKETQYF.

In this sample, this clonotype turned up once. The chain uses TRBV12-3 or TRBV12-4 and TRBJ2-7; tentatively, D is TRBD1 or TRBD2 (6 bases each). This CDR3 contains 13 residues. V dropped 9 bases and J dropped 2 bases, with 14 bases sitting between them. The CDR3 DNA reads TGTGCCAGTAAGTGGGGGGACACCTACGAGCAGTACTTC. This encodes CASKWGDTYEQYF.

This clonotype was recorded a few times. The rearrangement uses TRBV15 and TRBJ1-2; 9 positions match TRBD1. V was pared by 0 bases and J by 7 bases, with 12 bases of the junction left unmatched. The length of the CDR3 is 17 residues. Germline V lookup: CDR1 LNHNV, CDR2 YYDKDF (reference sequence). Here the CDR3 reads CATSRDPQGALLGGYTF. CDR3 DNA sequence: TGTGCCACCAGCAGAGACCCACAGGGGGCTCTCCTGGGTGGCTACACCTTC.

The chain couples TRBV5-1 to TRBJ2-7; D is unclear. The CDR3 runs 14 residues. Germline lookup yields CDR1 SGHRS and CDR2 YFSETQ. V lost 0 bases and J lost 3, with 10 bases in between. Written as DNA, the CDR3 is TGCGCCAGCAGCTTGGAGGCTAGGAGCTACGAGCAGTACTTC. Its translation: CASSLEARSYEQYF.

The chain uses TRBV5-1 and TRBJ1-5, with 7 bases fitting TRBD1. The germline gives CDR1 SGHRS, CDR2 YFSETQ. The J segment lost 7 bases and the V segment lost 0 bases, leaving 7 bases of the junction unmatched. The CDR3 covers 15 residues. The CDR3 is CASSLGGGAWQPQHF. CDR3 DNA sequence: TGCGCCAGCAGCTTGGGAGGGGGCGCCTGGCAGCCCCAGCATTTT. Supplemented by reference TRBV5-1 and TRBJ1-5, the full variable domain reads KAGVTQTPRYLIKTRGQQVTLSCSPISGHRSVSWYQQTPGQGLQFLFEYFSETQRNKGNFPGRFSGRQFSNSRSEMNVSTLELGDSALYLCASSLGGGAWQPQHFGDGTRLSIL.

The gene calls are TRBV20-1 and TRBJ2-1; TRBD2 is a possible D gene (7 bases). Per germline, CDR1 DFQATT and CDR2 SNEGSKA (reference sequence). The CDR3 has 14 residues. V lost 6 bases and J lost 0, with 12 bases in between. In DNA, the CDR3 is TGCAGTGCCGAGCGGGACACCTCCTACAATGAGCAGTTCTTC. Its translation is CSAERDTSYNEQFF.

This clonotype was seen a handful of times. The CDR3 DNA sequence: TGTGCCAGCAGTTACTCTGGCGGGAGTTCGCCCTACGAGCAGTACTTC. Protein product: CASSYSGGSSPYEQYF. This chain joins TRBV6-5 and TRBJ2-7, with 7 bases identical to TRBD2. Germline CDR1 MNHEY, CDR2 SVGAGI. CDR3 length: 16 residues. V dropped 0 bases and J dropped 2; count of bases not matched to a gene: 7.

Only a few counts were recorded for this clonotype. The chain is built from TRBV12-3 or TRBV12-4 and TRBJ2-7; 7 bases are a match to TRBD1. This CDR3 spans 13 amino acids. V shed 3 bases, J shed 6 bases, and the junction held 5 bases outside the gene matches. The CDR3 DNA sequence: TGTGCCAGCAGTTTCCGACAGGGACCCGAGCAGTACTTC. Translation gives CASSFRQGPEQYF.